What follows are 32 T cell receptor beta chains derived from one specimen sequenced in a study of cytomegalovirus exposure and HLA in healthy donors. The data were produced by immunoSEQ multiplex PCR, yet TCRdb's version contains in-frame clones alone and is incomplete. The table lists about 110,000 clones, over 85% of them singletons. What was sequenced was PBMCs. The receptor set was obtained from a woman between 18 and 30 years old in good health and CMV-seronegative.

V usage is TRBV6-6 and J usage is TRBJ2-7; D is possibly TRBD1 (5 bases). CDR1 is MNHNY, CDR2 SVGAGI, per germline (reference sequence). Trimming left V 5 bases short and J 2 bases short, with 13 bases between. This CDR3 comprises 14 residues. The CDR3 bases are TGTGCCAGCAGTCGAACCCAGGGCCCCTACGAGCAGTACTTC. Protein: CASSRTQGPYEQYF.

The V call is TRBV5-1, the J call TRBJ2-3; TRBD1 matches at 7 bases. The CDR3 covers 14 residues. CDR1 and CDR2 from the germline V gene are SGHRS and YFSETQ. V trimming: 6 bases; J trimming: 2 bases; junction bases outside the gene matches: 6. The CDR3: CASKEQGVTDTQYF. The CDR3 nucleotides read TGCGCCAGCAAGGAGCAGGGGGTCACAGATACGCAGTATTTT.

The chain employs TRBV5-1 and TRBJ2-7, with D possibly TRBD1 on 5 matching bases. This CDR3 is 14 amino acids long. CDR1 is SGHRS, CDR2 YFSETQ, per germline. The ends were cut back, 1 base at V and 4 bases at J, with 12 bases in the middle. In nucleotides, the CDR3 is TGCGCCAGCAGCTTGACAGGTCCTGAATACGAGCAGTACTTC. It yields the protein CASSLTGPEYEQYF.

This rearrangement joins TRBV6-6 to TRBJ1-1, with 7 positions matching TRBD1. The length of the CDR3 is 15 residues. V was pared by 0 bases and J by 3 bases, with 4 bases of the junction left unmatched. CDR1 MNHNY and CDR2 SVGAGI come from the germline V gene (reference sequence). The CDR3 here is CASSYSWQGDTEAFF. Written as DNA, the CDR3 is TGTGCCAGCAGTTACTCGTGGCAGGGGGACACTGAAGCTTTCTTT.

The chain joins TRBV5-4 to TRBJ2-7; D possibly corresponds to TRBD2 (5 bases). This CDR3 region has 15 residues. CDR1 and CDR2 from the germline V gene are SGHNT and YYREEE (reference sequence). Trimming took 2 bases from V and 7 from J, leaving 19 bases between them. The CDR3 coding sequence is TGTGCCAGCAGCTTCACTAGAACTACCCTGGGGGAGCAGTACTTC. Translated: CASSFTRTTLGEQYF.

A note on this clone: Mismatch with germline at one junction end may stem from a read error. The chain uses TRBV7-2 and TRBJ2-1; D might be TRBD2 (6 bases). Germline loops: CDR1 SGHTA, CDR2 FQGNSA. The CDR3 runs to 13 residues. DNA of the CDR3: TGTGCCAGCAGTCAACGCCAATCCATAGGGAGGCTCTTC. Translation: CASSQRQSIGRLF.

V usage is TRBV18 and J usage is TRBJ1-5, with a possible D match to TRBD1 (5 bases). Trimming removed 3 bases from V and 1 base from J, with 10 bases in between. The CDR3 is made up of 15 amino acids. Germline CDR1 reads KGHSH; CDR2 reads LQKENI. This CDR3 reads CASSPLGGSNQPQHF. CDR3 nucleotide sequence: TGTGCCAGCTCACCCCTGGGGGGAAGCAATCAGCCCCAGCATTTT.

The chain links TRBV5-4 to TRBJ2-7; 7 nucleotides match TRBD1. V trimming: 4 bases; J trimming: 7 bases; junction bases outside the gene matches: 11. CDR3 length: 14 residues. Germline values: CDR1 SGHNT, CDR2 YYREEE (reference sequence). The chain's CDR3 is CASSPGTAFEEQYF. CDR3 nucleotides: TGTGCCAGCAGCCCCGGGACAGCTTTTGAAGAGCAGTACTTC.

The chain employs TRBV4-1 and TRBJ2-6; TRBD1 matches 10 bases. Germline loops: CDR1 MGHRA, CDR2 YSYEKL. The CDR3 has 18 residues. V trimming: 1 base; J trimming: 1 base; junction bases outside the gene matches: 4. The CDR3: CASSQAGTGVSGANVLTF. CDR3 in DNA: TGCGCCAGCAGCCAAGCCGGGACAGGGGTATCTGGGGCCAACGTCCTGACTTTC.

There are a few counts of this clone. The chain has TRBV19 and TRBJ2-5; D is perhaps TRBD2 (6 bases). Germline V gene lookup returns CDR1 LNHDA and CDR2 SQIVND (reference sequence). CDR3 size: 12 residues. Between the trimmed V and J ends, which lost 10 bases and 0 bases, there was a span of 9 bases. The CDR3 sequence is CATGGDQETQYF. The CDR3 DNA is TGTGCCACCGGAGGGGACCAAGAGACCCAGTACTTC.

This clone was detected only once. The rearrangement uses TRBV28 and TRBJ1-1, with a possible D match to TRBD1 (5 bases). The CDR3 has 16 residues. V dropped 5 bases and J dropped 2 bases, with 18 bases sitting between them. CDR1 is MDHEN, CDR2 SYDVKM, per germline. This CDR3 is CASSPGGAEPNTEAFF. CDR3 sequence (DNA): TGTGCCAGCAGTCCTGGTGGGGCAGAGCCAAACACTGAAGCTTTCTTT.

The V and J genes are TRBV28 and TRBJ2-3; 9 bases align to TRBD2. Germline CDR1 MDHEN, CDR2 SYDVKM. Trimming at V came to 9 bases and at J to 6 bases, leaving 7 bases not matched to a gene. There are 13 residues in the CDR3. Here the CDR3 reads CASVSGGSDTQYF. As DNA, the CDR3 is TGTGCCAGTGTTAGCGGGGGCTCGGATACGCAGTATTTT.

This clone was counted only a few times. As DNA, the CDR3 is TGTGCCAGCAGTGTGTATGGGGCGATCCATCAGCCCCAGCATTTT. Translated: CASSVYGAIHQPQHF. The rearrangement uses TRBV2 and TRBJ1-5; D perhaps matches TRBD1 (5 bases). Germline lookup yields CDR1 SNHLY and CDR2 FYNNEI. The CDR3 is made up of 15 amino acids. V was shortened by 4 bases and J by 5 bases, with 15 bases between the two germline ends.

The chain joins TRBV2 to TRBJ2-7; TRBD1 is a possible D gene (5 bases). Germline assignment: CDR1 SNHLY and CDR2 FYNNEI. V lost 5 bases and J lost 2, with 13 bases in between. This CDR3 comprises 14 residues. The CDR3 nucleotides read TGTGCCAGCAGTCTCTTCCAGGGTGCCTACGAGCAGTACTTC. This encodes CASSLFQGAYEQYF.

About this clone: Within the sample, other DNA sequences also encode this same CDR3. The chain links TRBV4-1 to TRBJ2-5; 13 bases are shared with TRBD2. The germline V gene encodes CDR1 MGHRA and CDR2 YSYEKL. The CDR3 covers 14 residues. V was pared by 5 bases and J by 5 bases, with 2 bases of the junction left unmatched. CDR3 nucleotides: TGCGCCAGCAGCAAACTAGCGGGAGGGGAGACCCAGTACTTC. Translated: CASSKLAGGETQYF.

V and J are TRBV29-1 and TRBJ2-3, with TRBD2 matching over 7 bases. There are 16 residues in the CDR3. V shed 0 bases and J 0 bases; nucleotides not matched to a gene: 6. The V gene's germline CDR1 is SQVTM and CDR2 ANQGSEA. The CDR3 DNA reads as TGCAGCGTTGAAGATATGGCTAGCGGAAGCACAGATACGCAGTATTTT. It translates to CSVEDMASGSTDTQYF.

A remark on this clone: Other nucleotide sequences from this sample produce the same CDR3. DNA of the CDR3: TGTGCCAGCAGCTTGTGGAGCACTGAAGCTTTCTTT. It translates to CASSLWSTEAFF. This rearrangement joins TRBV7-2 to TRBJ1-1; D uncertain. The length of the CDR3 is 12 residues. Germline V gene sequence: CDR1 SGHTA, CDR2 FQGNSA. Trimming stripped 3 bases from V and 4 bases from J, with 6 bases between.

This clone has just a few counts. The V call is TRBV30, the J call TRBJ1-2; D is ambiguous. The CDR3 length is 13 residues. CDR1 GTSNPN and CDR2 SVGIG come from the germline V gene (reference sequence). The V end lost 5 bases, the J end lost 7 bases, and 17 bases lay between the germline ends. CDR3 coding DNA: TGTGCCTGGGGGAGGGAGTTGAAGGCTGGCTACACCTTC. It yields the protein CAWGRELKAGYTF.

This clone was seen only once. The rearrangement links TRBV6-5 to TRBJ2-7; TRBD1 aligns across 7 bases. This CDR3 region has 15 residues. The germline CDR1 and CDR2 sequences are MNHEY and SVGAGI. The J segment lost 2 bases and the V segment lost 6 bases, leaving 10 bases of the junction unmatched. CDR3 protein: CASSPGQLSAYEQYF. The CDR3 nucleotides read TGTGCCAGCAGCCCGGGACAGCTTTCAGCCTACGAGCAGTACTTC.

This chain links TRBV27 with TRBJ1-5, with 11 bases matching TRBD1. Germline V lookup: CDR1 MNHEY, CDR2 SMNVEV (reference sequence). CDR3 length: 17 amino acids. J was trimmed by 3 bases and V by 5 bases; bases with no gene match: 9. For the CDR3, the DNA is TGTGCCAGCAGTCTTGGGACAGGGGGAATCGTCAATCAGCCCCAGCATTTT. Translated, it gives CASSLGTGGIVNQPQHF.

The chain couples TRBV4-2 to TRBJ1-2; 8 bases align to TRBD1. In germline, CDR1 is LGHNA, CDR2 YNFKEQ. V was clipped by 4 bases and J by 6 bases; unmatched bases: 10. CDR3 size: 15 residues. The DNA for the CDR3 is TGTGCCAGCAGCCTCTTGGGACAGGATCGCCATGGCTACACCTTC. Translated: CASSLLGQDRHGYTF.

This CDR3 reads CASSMGLQGGNTIYF. CDR3 coding DNA: TGTGCCAGTAGTATGGGCCTCCAGGGAGGAAACACCATATATTTT. The chain couples TRBV19 to TRBJ1-3; a weak D match, TRBD1 (5 bases). CDR1 is LNHDA and CDR2 is SQIVND in the germline V gene (reference sequence). This CDR3 has 15 residues. The V end was cut by 3 bases, the J end by 4 bases, with 13 bases between.

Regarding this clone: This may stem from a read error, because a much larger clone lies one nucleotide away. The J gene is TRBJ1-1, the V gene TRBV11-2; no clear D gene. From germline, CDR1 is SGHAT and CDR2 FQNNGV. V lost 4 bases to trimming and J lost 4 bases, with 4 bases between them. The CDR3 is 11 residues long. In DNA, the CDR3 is TGTGCCAGCAGCTACTCCACTGAAGCTTTCTTT. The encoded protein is CASSYSTEAFF.

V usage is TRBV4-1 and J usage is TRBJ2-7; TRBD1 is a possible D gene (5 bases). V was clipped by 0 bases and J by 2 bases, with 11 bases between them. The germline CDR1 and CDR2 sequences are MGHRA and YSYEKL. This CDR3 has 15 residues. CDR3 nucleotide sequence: TGCGCCAGCAGCCAAGAAGCGAGGACAACCTACGAGCAGTACTTC. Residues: CASSQEARTTYEQYF.

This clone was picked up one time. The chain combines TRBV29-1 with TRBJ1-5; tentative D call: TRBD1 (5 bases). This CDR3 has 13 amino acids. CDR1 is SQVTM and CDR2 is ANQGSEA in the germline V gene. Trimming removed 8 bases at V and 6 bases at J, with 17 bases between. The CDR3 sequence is CSSVTGPGQPQHF. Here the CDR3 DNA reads TGCAGCTCAGTCACAGGACCAGGTCAGCCCCAGCATTTT.

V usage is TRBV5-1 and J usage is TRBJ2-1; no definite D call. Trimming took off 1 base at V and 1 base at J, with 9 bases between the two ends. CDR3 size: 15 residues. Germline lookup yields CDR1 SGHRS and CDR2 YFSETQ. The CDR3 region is CASSLLSGSYNEQFF. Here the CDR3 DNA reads TGCGCCAGCAGCTTGCTGTCCGGGTCCTACAATGAGCAGTTCTTC.

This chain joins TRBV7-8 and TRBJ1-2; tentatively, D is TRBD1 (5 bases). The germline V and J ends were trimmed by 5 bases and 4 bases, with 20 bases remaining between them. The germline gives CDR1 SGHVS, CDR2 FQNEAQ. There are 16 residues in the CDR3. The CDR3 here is CASSPTNITGVYGYTF. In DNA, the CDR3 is TGTGCCAGCAGCCCGACAAACATCACAGGAGTCTATGGCTACACCTTC.

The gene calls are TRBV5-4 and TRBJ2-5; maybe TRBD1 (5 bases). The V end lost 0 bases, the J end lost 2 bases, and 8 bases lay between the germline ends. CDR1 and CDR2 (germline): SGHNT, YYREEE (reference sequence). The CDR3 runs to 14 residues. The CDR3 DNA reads TGTGCCAGCAGCTTGGAATCAGGGCAAGAGACCCAGTACTTC. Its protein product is CASSLESGQETQYF.

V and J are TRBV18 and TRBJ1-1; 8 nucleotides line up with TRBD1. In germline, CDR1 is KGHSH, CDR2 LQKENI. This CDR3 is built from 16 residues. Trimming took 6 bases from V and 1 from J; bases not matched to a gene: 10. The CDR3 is CASSHGQGIRNTEAFF. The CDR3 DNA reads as TGTGCCAGCTCTCATGGACAGGGCATTAGGAACACTGAAGCTTTCTTT.

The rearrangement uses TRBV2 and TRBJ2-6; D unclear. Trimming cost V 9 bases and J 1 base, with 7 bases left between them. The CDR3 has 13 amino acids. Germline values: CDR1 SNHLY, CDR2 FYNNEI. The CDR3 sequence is CASFSSGANVLTF. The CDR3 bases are TGTGCCAGTTTTTCTTCTGGGGCCAACGTCCTGACTTTC.

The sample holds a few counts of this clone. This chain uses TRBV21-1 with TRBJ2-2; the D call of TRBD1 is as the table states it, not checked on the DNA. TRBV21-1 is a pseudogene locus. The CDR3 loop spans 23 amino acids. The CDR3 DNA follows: TGTGCCAGCAGTAATCTCGTCGGGACAGTGTGCAGGGTCCGACTGGCGAACACCGGGGAGCTGTTTTTT. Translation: CASSNLVGTVCRVRLANTGELFF.

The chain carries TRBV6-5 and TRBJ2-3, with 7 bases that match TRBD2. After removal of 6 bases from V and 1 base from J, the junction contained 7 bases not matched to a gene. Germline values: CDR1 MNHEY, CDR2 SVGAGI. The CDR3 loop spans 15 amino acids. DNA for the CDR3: TGTGCCAGCAGCCCGGCGGCGGGAGGCACAGATACGCAGTATTTT. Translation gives CASSPAAGGTDTQYF.